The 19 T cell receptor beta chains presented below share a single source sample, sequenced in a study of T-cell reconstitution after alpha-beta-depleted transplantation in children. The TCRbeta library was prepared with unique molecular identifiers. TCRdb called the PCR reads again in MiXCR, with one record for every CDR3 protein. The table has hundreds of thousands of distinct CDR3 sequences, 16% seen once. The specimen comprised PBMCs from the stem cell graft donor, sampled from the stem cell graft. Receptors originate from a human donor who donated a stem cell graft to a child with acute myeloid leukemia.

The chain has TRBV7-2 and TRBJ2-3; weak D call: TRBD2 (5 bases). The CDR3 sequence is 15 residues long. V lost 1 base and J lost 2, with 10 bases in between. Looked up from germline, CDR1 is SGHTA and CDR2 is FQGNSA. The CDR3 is CASSLERSHTDTQYF. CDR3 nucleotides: TGTGCCAGCAGCTTAGAGCGGTCCCACACAGATACGCAGTATTTT.

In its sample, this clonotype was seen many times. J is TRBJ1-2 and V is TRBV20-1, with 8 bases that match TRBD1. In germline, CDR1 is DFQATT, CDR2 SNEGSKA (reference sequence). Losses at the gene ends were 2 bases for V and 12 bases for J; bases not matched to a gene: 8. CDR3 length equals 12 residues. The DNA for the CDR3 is TGCAGTGCTAGAAGGGCAGGGGGCGAACACACCTTC. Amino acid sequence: CSARRAGGEHTF.

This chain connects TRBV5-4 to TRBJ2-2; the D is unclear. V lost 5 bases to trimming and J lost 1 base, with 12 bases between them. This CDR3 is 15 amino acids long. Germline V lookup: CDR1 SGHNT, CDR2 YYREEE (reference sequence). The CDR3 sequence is CASRNTQQNTGELFF. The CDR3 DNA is TGTGCCAGCAGAAACACCCAACAGAACACCGGGGAGCTGTTTTTT.

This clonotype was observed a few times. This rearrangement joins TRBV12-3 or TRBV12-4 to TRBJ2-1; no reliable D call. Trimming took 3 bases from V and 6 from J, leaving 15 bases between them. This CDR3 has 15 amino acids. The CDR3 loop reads CASSFRLGFINEQFF. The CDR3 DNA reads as TGTGCCAGCAGTTTTCGACTGGGCTTCATCAATGAGCAGTTCTTC.

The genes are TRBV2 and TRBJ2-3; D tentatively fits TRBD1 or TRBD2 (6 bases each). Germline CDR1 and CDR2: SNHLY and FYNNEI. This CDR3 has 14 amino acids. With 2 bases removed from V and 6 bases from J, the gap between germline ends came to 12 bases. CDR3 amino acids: CASSEWGAGDTQYF. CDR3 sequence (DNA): TGTGCCAGCAGTGAATGGGGGGCTGGGGATACGCAGTATTTT.

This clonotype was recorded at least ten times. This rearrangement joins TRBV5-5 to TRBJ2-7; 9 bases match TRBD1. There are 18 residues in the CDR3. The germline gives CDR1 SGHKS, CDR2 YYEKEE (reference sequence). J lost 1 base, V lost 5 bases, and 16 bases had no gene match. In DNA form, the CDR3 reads TGTGCCAGCAGTTCCTTTGTGCCGGGACAGGGTTCTTCCTACGAGCAGTACGTC. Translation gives CASSSFVPGQGSSYEQYV.

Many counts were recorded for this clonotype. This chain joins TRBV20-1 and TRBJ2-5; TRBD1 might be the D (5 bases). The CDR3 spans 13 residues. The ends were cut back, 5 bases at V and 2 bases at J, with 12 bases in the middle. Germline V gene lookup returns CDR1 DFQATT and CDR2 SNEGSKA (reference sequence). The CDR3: CSAARSGQETQYF. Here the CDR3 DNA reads TGCAGTGCTGCGAGGTCAGGGCAAGAGACCCAGTACTTC.

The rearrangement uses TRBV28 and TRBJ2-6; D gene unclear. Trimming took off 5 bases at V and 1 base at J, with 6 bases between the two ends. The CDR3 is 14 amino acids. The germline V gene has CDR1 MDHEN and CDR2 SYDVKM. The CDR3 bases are TGTGCCAGCAGTACAACTTCTGGGGCCAACGTCCTGACTTTC. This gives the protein CASSTTSGANVLTF.

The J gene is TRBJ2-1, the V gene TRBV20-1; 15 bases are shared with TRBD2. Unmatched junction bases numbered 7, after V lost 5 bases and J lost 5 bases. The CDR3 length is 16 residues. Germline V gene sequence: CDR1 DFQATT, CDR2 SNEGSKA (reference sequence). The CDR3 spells CSAPGLAGGGHNEQFF. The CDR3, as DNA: TGCAGTGCTCCTGGACTAGCGGGGGGGGGCCACAATGAGCAGTTCTTC.

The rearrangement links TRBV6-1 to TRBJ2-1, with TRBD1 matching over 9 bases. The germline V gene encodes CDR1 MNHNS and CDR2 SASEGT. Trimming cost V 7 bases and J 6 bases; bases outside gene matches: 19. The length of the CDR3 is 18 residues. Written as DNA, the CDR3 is TGTGCCAGCACTCCTCACCCCCCGACAGGGGGGCGTAGCAATGAGCAGTTCTTC. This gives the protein CASTPHPPTGGRSNEQFF.

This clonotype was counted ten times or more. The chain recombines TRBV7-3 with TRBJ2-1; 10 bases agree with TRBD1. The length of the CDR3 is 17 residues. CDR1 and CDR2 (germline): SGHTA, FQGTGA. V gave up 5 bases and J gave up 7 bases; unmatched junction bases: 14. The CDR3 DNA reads TGTGCCAGCAGCCAATTCTTCCGGGACAGGGGCAGGAATGAGCAGTTCTTC. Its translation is CASSQFFRDRGRNEQFF.

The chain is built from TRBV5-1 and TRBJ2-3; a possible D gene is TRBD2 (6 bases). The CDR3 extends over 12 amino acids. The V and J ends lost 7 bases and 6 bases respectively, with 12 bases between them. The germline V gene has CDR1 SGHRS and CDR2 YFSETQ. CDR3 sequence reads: CASAGTLDTQYF. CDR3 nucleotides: TGCGCCAGCGCCGGGACTCTTGATACGCAGTATTTT. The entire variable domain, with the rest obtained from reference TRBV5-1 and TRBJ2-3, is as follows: KAGVTQTPRYLIKTRGQQVTLSCSPISGHRSVSWYQQTPGQGLQFLFEYFSETQRNKGNFPGRFSGRQFSNSRSEMNVSTLELGDSALYLCASAGTLDTQYFGPGTRLTVL.

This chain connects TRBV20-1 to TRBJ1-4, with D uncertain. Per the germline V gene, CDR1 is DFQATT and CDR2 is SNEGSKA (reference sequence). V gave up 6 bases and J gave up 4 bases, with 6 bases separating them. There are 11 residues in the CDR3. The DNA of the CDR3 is TGCAGTGCAAACAGTAATGAAAAACTGTTTTTT. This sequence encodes CSANSNEKLFF.

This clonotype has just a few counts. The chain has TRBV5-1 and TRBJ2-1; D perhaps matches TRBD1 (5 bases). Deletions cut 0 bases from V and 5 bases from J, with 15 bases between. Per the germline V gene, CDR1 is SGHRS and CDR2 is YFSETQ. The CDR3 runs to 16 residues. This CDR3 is CASSLGGRVIDNEQFF. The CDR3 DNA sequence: TGCGCCAGCAGCTTGGGTGGCAGGGTTATCGACAATGAGCAGTTCTTC.

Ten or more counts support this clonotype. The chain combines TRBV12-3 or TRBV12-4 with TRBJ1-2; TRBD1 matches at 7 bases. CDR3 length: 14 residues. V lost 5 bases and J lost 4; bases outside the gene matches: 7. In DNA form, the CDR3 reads TGTGCCAGCAGTCTACAGGGACAGTTCTATGGCTACACCTTC. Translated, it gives CASSLQGQFYGYTF.

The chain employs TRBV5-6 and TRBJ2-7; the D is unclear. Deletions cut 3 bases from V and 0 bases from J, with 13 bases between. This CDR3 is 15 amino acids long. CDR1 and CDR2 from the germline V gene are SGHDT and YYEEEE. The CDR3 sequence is CASSYGSLSSYEQYF. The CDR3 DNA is TGTGCCAGCAGCTATGGCTCACTGAGCTCCTACGAGCAGTACTTC.

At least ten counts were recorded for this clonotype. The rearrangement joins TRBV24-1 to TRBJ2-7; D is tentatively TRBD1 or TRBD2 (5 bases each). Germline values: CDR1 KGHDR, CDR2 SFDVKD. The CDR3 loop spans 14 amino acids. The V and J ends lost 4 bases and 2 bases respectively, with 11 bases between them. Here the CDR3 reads CATSEAGSTYEQYF. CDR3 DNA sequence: TGTGCCACCAGTGAGGCAGGGAGCACCTACGAGCAGTACTTC.

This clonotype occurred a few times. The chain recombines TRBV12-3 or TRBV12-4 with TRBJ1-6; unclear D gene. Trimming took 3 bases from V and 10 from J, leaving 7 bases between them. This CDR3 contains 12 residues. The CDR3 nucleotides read TGTGCCAGCAGTTTCCGGGGATCACCCCTCCACTTT. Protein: CASSFRGSPLHF.

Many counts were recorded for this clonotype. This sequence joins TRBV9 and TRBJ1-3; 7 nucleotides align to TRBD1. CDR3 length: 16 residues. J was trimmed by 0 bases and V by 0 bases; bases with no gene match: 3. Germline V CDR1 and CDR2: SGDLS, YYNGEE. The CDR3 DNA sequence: TGTGCCAGCAGCGTAGGAGGGGGCGGCTCTGGAAACACCATATATTTT. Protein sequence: CASSVGGGGSGNTIYF.